The rows below give T cell receptor beta chains drawn from one sample of a study of shared clonotypes between healthy human individuals. Assay: immunoSEQ multiplex PCR; the TCRdb copy retains only in-frame clones and omits some. Of fewer than 550,000 clones detected, almost 80% appear once; the ten largest clones hold under 15%. The sample taken for sequencing was PBMCs. These receptors came from a woman in her forties in good health. Some clones in this sample may be carry-over from other donors' samples. Both conserved end residues are part of each CDR3. D genes are given only for firm matches. The size field is filled for only some rows; it gives once, few, many or a size class.

TGTGCCATCAGTGGCCGACAGGCGGCTAACTATGGCTACACCTTC,CAISGRQAANYGYTF,NA,NA,15,TRBJ1-2,TRBV10-3
TGTGCCAGCAGCTTTGCGGACCTCTACGAGCAGTACTTC,CASSFADLYEQYF,NA,NA,13,TRBJ2-7,TRBV7-9
TGTGCCAGCAGTGAGGGACGGCGGGACACTGAAGCTTTCTTT,CASSEGRRDTEAFF,NA,NA,14,TRBJ1-1,TRBV25-1
TGTGCCAGTAGATCCGGGACAGGGTGGTCCGGGGAGCTGTTTTTT,CASRSGTGWSGELFF,TRBD1,NA,15,TRBJ2-2,TRBV19
TGTGCCAGCAGCGTTGTAGCGGGAGATACCGGGGAGCTGTTTTTT,CASSVVAGDTGELFF,TRBD2,NA,15,TRBJ2-2,TRBV9
TGTGCCAGCTCGCTCCCGGGACAGGGTTCCTACGAGCAGTACTTC,CASSLPGQGSYEQYF,TRBD1,NA,15,TRBJ2-7,TRBV18
TGTGCCAGCAGTGATCGTGACCTCCCTAACTATGGCTACACCTTC,CASSDRDLPNYGYTF,NA,NA,15,TRBJ1-2,TRBV2
TGCGCCAGCAGCCCCCAGATTAGCAATCAGCCCCAGCATTTT,CASSPQISNQPQHF,NA,few,14,TRBJ1-5,TRBV4-3
TGTGCCAGCAGCGTTGTCAGGGCAAACATTCAGTACTTC,CASSVVRANIQYF,NA,NA,13,TRBJ2-4,TRBV11-2
TGTGCCAGCATGGTTGGCTTTGCTGGGGCCAACGTCCTGACTTTC,CASMVGFAGANVLTF,NA,NA,15,TRBJ2-6,TRBV2
TGTGCCACCAGCAGAGATATTGGGAGCTCCGGCGGCTACACCTTC,CATSRDIGSSGGYTF,NA,once,15,TRBJ1-2,TRBV15